One and the same sample provided the 26 T cell receptor beta chains below, sequenced in a study of blood T cell repertoires in COVID-19. Profiled with immunoSEQ multiplex PCR; TCRdb holds only in-frame clones, not every one. The table lists 25,000 to 40,000 clones, about 88% of them singletons, with approximately 14% in the top ten. The specimen was peripheral blood. Receptors originate from a human donor with active COVID-19. The donor label of this sample is uncertain.

The genes are TRBV3-1 (or the pseudogene TRBV3-2) and TRBJ2-2; 9 bases are shared with TRBD2. The CDR3 covers 20 residues. With V trimmed by 0 bases and J by 0 bases, 11 bases remained unmatched. CDR1 and CDR2 (germline): LGHDT, YNNKEL (reference sequence). CDR3 sequence reads: CASSQDLRLSGGPNTGELFF. The CDR3, as DNA: TGTGCCAGCAGCCAAGATCTGAGGCTTAGCGGGGGCCCGAACACCGGGGAGCTGTTTTTT.

This clone has a single count. CDR3 sequence (DNA): TGTGCCAGCAGCGTAGCCGCACAGGGTCTCTATGGCTACACCTTC. This gives the protein CASSVAAQGLYGYTF. The V gene is TRBV9, the J gene TRBJ1-2; a possible D gene is TRBD1 (6 bases). The CDR3 extends over 15 amino acids. Germline assignment: CDR1 SGDLS and CDR2 YYNGEE. Trimming took off 0 bases at V and 4 bases at J, with 13 bases between the two ends.

This clone has a single count. This chain joins TRBV2 and TRBJ1-2; D gene ambiguous. With 4 bases removed from V and 1 base from J, the gap between germline ends came to 10 bases. This CDR3 region has 14 residues. Germline CDR1 is SNHLY and CDR2 is FYNNEI. The CDR3 DNA reads as TGTGCCAGCAGTGGTCAGGCCGGTAACTATGGCTACACCTTC. Translated: CASSGQAGNYGYTF.

The CDR3 DNA reads as TGTGCCAGCAGCCAAGGAGGGCCAGTGAGCACAGATACGCAGTATTTT. It is translated as CASSQGGPVSTDTQYF. The rearrangement joins TRBV4-2 to TRBJ2-3; D might be TRBD2 (5 bases). Germline CDR1 reads LGHNA; CDR2 reads YNFKEQ. The CDR3 covers 16 residues. Trimming took 1 base from V and 0 from J, leaving 11 bases between them.

V and J are TRBV27 and TRBJ2-7; D is perhaps TRBD1 (6 bases). CDR3 length: 14 residues. Trimming took 5 bases from V and 5 from J, leaving 16 bases between them. From germline, CDR1 is MNHEY and CDR2 SMNVEV (reference sequence). DNA for the CDR3: TGTGCCAGCAGTGGCCACAGGGATCGACACGAGCAGTACTTC. It encodes CASSGHRDRHEQYF.

The rearrangement uses TRBV9 and TRBJ2-5; 12 bases map to TRBD2. Germline-derived CDR1 and CDR2 are SGDLS and YYNGEE. The J segment lost 5 bases and the V segment lost 2 bases, leaving 4 bases of the junction unmatched. This CDR3 is 15 amino acids long. The CDR3 bases are TGTGCCAGCAGCGTTCTAGCGGGGGGGCCGGAGACCCAGTACTTC. It specifies CASSVLAGGPETQYF.

This chain uses TRBV6-2 or TRBV6-3 with TRBJ2-1, with 10 nucleotides matching TRBD2. Germline V gene sequence: CDR1 MNHEY, CDR2 SVGEGT. This CDR3 region has 16 residues. V lost 2 bases and J lost 7; bases outside the gene matches: 8. The CDR3 DNA reads TGTGCCAGCAGTTACAGGGCTAGCGGGGGACGAAATGAGCAGTTCTTC. Its translation is CASSYRASGGRNEQFF.

The chain links TRBV3-1 (or the pseudogene TRBV3-2) to TRBJ1-4; 7 bases align to TRBD1. This CDR3 has 15 amino acids. Germline V gives CDR1 LGHDT, CDR2 YNNKEL (reference sequence). After removal of 3 bases from V and 1 base from J, the junction contained 2 bases not matched to a gene. The CDR3 spells CASSHRTGTNEKLFF. The CDR3 coding sequence is TGTGCCAGCAGCCACCGGACAGGAACTAATGAAAAACTGTTTTTT.

V gene TRBV12-5 combines with J gene TRBJ2-5, with a possible D match to TRBD1 (6 bases). Germline CDR1 LGHNT, CDR2 FRNRAP. The germline V and J ends were trimmed by 5 bases and 4 bases, with 17 bases remaining between them. CDR3 length equals 15 residues. CDR3 sequence (DNA): TGTGCTAGTGGTCCCCGGGACACTAACACAGAGACCCAGTACTTC. As protein: CASGPRDTNTETQYF.

V and J are TRBV18 and TRBJ2-7, with 9 bases aligning to TRBD2. Trimming removed 3 bases from V and 1 base from J; junction bases left unmatched: 7. This CDR3 is 16 amino acids long. Per the germline V gene, CDR1 is KGHSH and CDR2 is LQKENI. Here the CDR3 DNA reads TGTGCCAGCTCACCCAGGCGCGGGGGGGCATCCTACGAGCAGTACTTC. Translation: CASSPRRGGASYEQYF.

The V gene is TRBV9, the J gene TRBJ2-3; 9 nucleotides align to TRBD2. CDR1 is SGDLS, CDR2 YYNGEE, per germline. This CDR3 is 18 amino acids long. Unmatched junction bases numbered 15, after V lost 0 bases and J lost 7 bases. The DNA for the CDR3 is TGTGCCAGCAGCGTAGTTAGCCAACTAAGCGGGGGGCGGAATACGCAGTATTTT. This codes for CASSVVSQLSGGRNTQYF. Complete variable domain (other parts from reference TRBV9 and TRBJ2-3): DSGVTQTPKHLITATGQRVTLRCSPRSGDLSVYWYQQSLDQGLQFLIQYYNGEERAKGNILERFSAQQFPDLHSELNLSSLELGDSALYFCASSVVSQLSGGRNTQYFGPGTRLTVL.

V is TRBV18 and J is TRBJ1-2; 9 nucleotides align to TRBD1. Trimming removed 0 bases from V and 7 bases from J; junction bases left unmatched: 9. Looked up from germline, CDR1 is KGHSH and CDR2 is LQKENI. This CDR3 spans 16 amino acids. The CDR3 DNA reads TGTGCCAGCTCACCACCTCCCCCACAGGGGGCTGGTGGCTACACCTTC. As protein: CASSPPPPQGAGGYTF.

This sequence joins TRBV5-4 and TRBJ1-1; 10 bases agree with TRBD1. Germline lookup yields CDR1 SGHNT and CDR2 YYREEE (reference sequence). The CDR3 has 15 amino acids. Germline trimming cut 0 bases from V and 1 base from J; bases unmatched to any gene: 0. The CDR3 coding sequence is TGTGCCAGCAGCTTGGGGGACAGGGGGAACACTGAAGCTTTCTTT. Translating it yields CASSLGDRGNTEAFF.

This chain joins TRBV15 and TRBJ2-5, with D uncertain. Germline V gives CDR1 LNHNV, CDR2 YYDKDF (reference sequence). The CDR3 totals 17 residues. Trimming stripped 1 base from V and 1 base from J, with 16 bases between. The DNA of the CDR3 is TGTGCCACCAGCAGAGTTCCGGCAGGAACCTTCCAAGAGACCCAGTACTTC. It yields the protein CATSRVPAGTFQETQYF.

The V call is TRBV7-2, the J call TRBJ2-7, with 10 nucleotides matching TRBD2. The J call is in doubt because the DNA end fits TRBJ2-1 better. Germline loops: CDR1 SGHTA, CDR2 FQGNSA. CDR3 length equals 18 residues. CDR3 loop: CASSLAASGGGSYNEQFF. CDR3 bases: TGTGCCAGCAGCTTAGCGGCTAGCGGGGGAGGCTCCTACAATGAGCAGTTCTTC.

This clone has a single count. The V gene is TRBV2, the J gene TRBJ2-7, with 8 bases fitting TRBD1. Germline CDR1 is SNHLY and CDR2 is FYNNEI. With 6 bases clipped from V and 9 bases from J, the junction kept 7 bases outside the gene matches. The CDR3 spans 12 residues. The CDR3 here is CASSVGTGGQYF. The CDR3, as DNA: TGTGCCAGCAGCGTTGGGACAGGAGGGCAGTACTTC.

The chain carries TRBV9 and TRBJ1-4, with a possible D match to TRBD1 (5 bases). CDR3 length: 15 amino acids. Between the trimmed V and J ends, which lost 1 base and 5 bases, there was a span of 12 bases. Germline lookup yields CDR1 SGDLS and CDR2 YYNGEE. The CDR3 spells CASSVQGLGNEKLFF. In DNA, the CDR3 is TGTGCCAGCAGCGTACAGGGCCTCGGGAATGAAAAACTGTTTTTT.

The chain recombines TRBV10-3 with TRBJ2-7; 10 nucleotides align to TRBD1. The CDR3 has 16 residues. Germline V gene data show CDR1 as ENHRY and CDR2 as SYGVKD. With V trimmed by 0 bases and J by 0 bases, 2 bases remained unmatched. CDR3: CAISESRTGGSYEQYF. The CDR3 DNA reads TGTGCCATCAGTGAGTCGAGGACAGGGGGCTCCTACGAGCAGTACTTC.

CDR3: CSALSGTGVRAGRYF. CDR3 nucleotide sequence: TGCAGCGCACTTTCCGGGACAGGGGTTCGTGCAGGTCGGTACTTC. The gene calls are TRBV29-1 and TRBJ2-7; 10 positions match TRBD1. The CDR3 consists of 15 residues. Germline-derived CDR1 and CDR2 are SQVTM and ANQGSEA. V trimming: 7 bases; J trimming: 12 bases; junction bases outside the gene matches: 21.

V usage is TRBV6-2 or TRBV6-3 and J usage is TRBJ1-5; no clear D gene. With 2 bases removed from V and 6 bases from J, the gap between germline ends came to 8 bases. The length of the CDR3 is 13 residues. Germline CDR1 and CDR2: MNHEY and SVGEGT. The CDR3 region has the DNA TGTGCCAGCAGTTACACTTCGGGTCAGCCCCAGCATTTT. Translation: CASSYTSGQPQHF.

V gene TRBV29-1 combines with J gene TRBJ1-2; weak D call: TRBD1 (6 bases). Trimming shortened V by 3 bases and J by 0 bases, and 26 bases separated the two germline ends. The CDR3 has 19 residues. The V gene's germline CDR1 is SQVTM and CDR2 ANQGSEA. The CDR3: CSVDQGTTLEAPPNYGYTF. CDR3 DNA: TGCAGCGTTGATCAGGGGACCACCCTTGAGGCCCCTCCTAACTATGGCTACACCTTC. The variable domain in full, completed from reference TRBV29-1 and TRBJ1-2, reads SAVISQKPSRDICQRGTSLTIQCQVDSQVTMMFWYRQQPGQSLTLIATANQGSEATYESGFVIDKFPISRPNLTFSTLTVSNMSPEDSSIYLCSVDQGTTLEAPPNYGYTFGSGTRLTVV.

Notes on this clone: Other DNA sequences from this sample encode an identical CDR3 as well. V usage is TRBV20-1 and J usage is TRBJ2-3; D gene uncertain. Trimming removed 3 bases at V and 2 bases at J, with 9 bases between. CDR3 length: 13 amino acids. Germline V gene sequence: CDR1 DFQATT, CDR2 SNEGSKA (reference sequence). CDR3 loop: CSASLLVTDTQYF. In DNA form, the CDR3 reads TGCAGTGCTAGTCTCCTAGTCACAGATACGCAGTATTTT.

This clone was recorded only once. The rearrangement links TRBV12-3 or TRBV12-4 to TRBJ2-1; TRBD1 matches 7 bases. The V gene end was trimmed by 8 bases and the J gene end by 9 bases; junction bases not matched to a gene: 10. CDR3 size: 13 residues. The CDR3, as DNA: TGTGCCAGCGGGCGAACGTGGGACAGTGAGCAGTTCTTC. This encodes CASGRTWDSEQFF.

The chain links TRBV6-2 or TRBV6-3 to TRBJ1-4; possibly TRBD1 for D (5 bases). The germline V gene has CDR1 MNHEY and CDR2 SVGEGT. Trimming took off 4 bases at V and 7 bases at J, with 16 bases between the two ends. The CDR3 has 15 amino acids. CDR3 region: CASSSGGGRAEKLFF. The CDR3 DNA follows: TGTGCCAGCAGTTCCGGGGGAGGCAGGGCTGAAAAACTGTTTTTT.

This clone has only one observation. V is TRBV9 and J is TRBJ2-7; tentative D call: TRBD2 (5 bases). CDR3 length: 15 residues. Germline assignment: CDR1 SGDLS and CDR2 YYNGEE. Trimming pared 0 bases from V and 2 bases from J, leaving 12 bases between. CDR3 protein: CASSVDGEHTYEQYF. The CDR3 DNA follows: TGTGCCAGCAGCGTAGACGGGGAACACACCTACGAGCAGTACTTC.

This clone counts as medium-sized. V usage is TRBV7-8 and J usage is TRBJ2-5; TRBD1 agrees at 8 bases. The CDR3 is 14 amino acids. CDR1 is SGHVS and CDR2 is FQNEAQ in the germline V gene. V shed 4 bases and J 3 bases; nucleotides not matched to a gene: 4. The CDR3 is CASSWETGEETQYF. In DNA, the CDR3 is TGTGCCAGCAGCTGGGAGACAGGGGAAGAGACCCAGTACTTC.